Presented here are 18 T cell receptor beta chains from one specimen sequenced in a study of OX40 agonist ivuxolimab in advanced cancers. Library preparation used the immunoSEQ multiplex PCR assay. The table was pulled from immuneACCESS by TCRdb, which kept in-frame rearrangements only. Such tables lose some clones; where checked, under half of the loss comes from unresolved V genes, and the rest has no known cause. The sample table holds about 100,000 clones, of which roughly 94% were seen once. Jointly, the top ten make up approximately 0.18% of the sample. The material was CD4+ or CD8+ T cells sorted from blood, obtained in a trial of the OX40 agonist ivuxolimab. Every receptor here comes from an adult with an advanced solid tumor such as melanoma, head and neck, liver or kidney cancer.

The rearrangement joins TRBV7-9 to TRBJ1-1, with D hard to call. CDR1 and CDR2 from the germline V gene are SEHNR and FQNEAQ (reference sequence). This CDR3 is built from 13 residues. V was shortened by 5 bases and J by 10 bases, with 17 bases between the two germline ends. The CDR3, as DNA: TGTGCCAGCAGCCCCGTGGGCCCTTGGGGAGCTTTCTTT. Amino acids: CASSPVGPWGAFF.

This clone has more than one count but fewer than ten. The genes are TRBV28 and TRBJ1-3, with D uncertain. From germline, CDR1 is MDHEN and CDR2 SYDVKM. The germline V and J ends were trimmed by 5 bases and 0 bases, with 11 bases remaining between them. The CDR3 is 15 amino acids. DNA for the CDR3: TGTGCCAGCAGTGACCCGGGCCGCTCTGGAAACACCATATATTTT. Its protein is CASSDPGRSGNTIYF.

The gene calls are TRBV5-4 and TRBJ1-2, with a possible D match to TRBD1 (5 bases). Trimming stripped 1 base from V and 2 bases from J, with 9 bases between. The germline CDR1 and CDR2 sequences are SGHNT and YYREEE (reference sequence). The length of the CDR3 is 14 residues. CDR3 protein: CASSLQGGNYGYTF. DNA of the CDR3: TGTGCCAGCAGCTTGCAGGGAGGGAACTATGGCTACACCTTC.

V gene TRBV5-1 combines with J gene TRBJ2-7, with 9 positions matching TRBD1. The junction had 16 bases not matched to a gene; V was cut back by 7 bases and J by 2 bases. From germline, CDR1 is SGHRS and CDR2 YFSETQ. The CDR3 consists of 17 residues. In nucleotides, the CDR3 is TGCGCCAGCCAGAGGGGACAGGGTAATGATTTGGCCTACGAGCAGTACTTC. Translating gives CASQRGQGNDLAYEQYF.

This chain joins TRBV13 and TRBJ2-5, with D maybe TRBD1 (5 bases). The CDR3 has 16 residues. The germline V gene encodes CDR1 PRHDT and CDR2 FYEKMQ (reference sequence). The germline V and J ends were trimmed by 5 bases and 0 bases, with 16 bases remaining between them. CDR3: CASSARWQGYQETQYF. CDR3 nucleotides: TGTGCCAGCAGCGCACGGTGGCAGGGTTACCAAGAGACCCAGTACTTC.

A single count supports this clone. V usage is TRBV4-1 and J usage is TRBJ2-2; D could derive from TRBD1 or TRBD2 (5 bases each). The germline V gene has CDR1 MGHRA and CDR2 YSYEKL. Trimming removed 7 bases from V and 7 bases from J, with 16 bases in between. The length of the CDR3 is 14 residues. CDR3 in amino acids: CASTPLGVGGELFF. The DNA for the CDR3 is TGCGCCAGCACCCCTCTGGGGGTCGGCGGGGAGCTGTTTTTT.

The chain joins TRBV5-8 to TRBJ2-7; tentatively, D is TRBD1 (6 bases). Germline V lookup: CDR1 SGHTS, CDR2 YDEGEE. This CDR3 region has 15 residues. V lost 1 base to trimming and J lost 2 bases, with 13 bases between them. The CDR3 sequence is CASSLRGTRTYEQYF. The CDR3, as DNA: TGTGCCAGCAGCTTGAGGGGGACACGAACCTACGAGCAGTACTTC. Using reference TRBV5-8 and TRBJ2-7 for the parts outside the CDR3, the full variable domain is EAGVTQSPTHLIKTRGQQATLRCSPISGHTSVYWYQQALGLGLQFLLWYDEGEERNRGNFPPRFSGRQFPNYSSELNVNALELEDSALYLCASSLRGTRTYEQYFGPGTRLTVT.

About this clone itself: One junction end does not reproduce the germline sequence, and a read error may be involved. The V gene is TRBV9, the J gene TRBJ2-1; TRBD1 matches at 7 bases. CDR1 and CDR2 (germline): SGDLS, YYNGEE. The CDR3 is made up of 17 amino acids. The CDR3 DNA sequence: TGTGCCAGCAGCGTAGGCCCTGGGGGACAGTTCTACATTGAGCAGTTCTTC. The encoded protein is CASSVGPGGQFYIEQFF.

This clone was detected only once. J is TRBJ1-6 and V is TRBV4-2; D call uncertain. The CDR3 length is 14 residues. Trimming stripped 4 bases from V and 0 bases from J, with 4 bases between. Germline CDR1 and CDR2: LGHNA and YNFKEQ. CDR3 amino acids: CASSRSSYNSPLHF. For the CDR3, the DNA is TGTGCCAGCAGCCGAAGCTCCTATAATTCACCCCTCCACTTT.

V gene TRBV28 combines with J gene TRBJ2-7; the match to TRBD2 covers 9 bases. Germline trimming cut 7 bases from V and 5 bases from J; bases unmatched to any gene: 18. The CDR3 sequence is 17 residues long. In germline, CDR1 is MDHEN, CDR2 SYDVKM. As DNA, the CDR3 is TGTGCCAGCATTAGGGGGGACCTTAGCGGGAGTTTCAACGAGCAGTACTTC. Amino acid sequence: CASIRGDLSGSFNEQYF.

V gene TRBV10-3 combines with J gene TRBJ2-1; TRBD2 aligns across 9 bases. The CDR3 runs 16 residues. V gave up 5 bases and J gave up 1 base; unmatched junction bases: 6. Germline loops: CDR1 ENHRY, CDR2 SYGVKD. The CDR3 region has the DNA TGTGCCATCAGTAGACCTAGCGGGATATCCTACAATGAGCAGTTCTTC. As protein: CAISRPSGISYNEQFF.

This clone occurred once. This rearrangement joins TRBV10-1 to TRBJ2-4; the match to TRBD1 covers 7 bases. Germline CDR1 WNHNN, CDR2 SYGVQD (reference sequence). J lost 0 bases, V lost 0 bases, and 17 bases had no gene match. This CDR3 has 21 residues. Here the CDR3 DNA reads TGCGCCAGCAGTGAGTCGACTCCCCCTGCCGGGACAGATCTAGCCAAAAACATTCAGTACTTC. It codes for CASSESTPPAGTDLAKNIQYF.

The chain is built from TRBV5-1 and TRBJ2-7, with TRBD1 identical over 8 bases. Germline trimming cut 0 bases from V and 3 bases from J; bases unmatched to any gene: 8. The germline gives CDR1 SGHRS, CDR2 YFSETQ. The CDR3 sequence is 16 residues long. Written as DNA, the CDR3 is TGCGCCAGCAGCTTGGCTCTGACAACAGGGGGCTACGAGCAGTACTTC. Its translation is CASSLALTTGGYEQYF.

The CDR3 region is CATSRQGGTEAFF. CDR3 DNA sequence: TGTGCCACCAGCAGACAGGGCGGCACTGAAGCTTTCTTT. This chain connects TRBV15 to TRBJ1-1; a weak D match, TRBD1 (5 bases). The CDR3 sequence is 13 residues long. V was trimmed by 2 bases and J by 4 bases, leaving 8 bases between them. Germline V CDR1 and CDR2: LNHNV, YYDKDF (reference sequence).

A single count supports this clone. The CDR3 DNA follows: TGTGCCAGCTCTTATGGATGGTCAAGCGGGAGAGTGCTAGGGGAGCAGTTCTTC. Translated, it gives CASSYGWSSGRVLGEQFF. This chain links TRBV6-4 with TRBJ2-1, with 8 bases lining up with TRBD2. The CDR3 length is 18 residues. Per the germline V gene, CDR1 is MRHNA and CDR2 is SNTAGT. V lost 8 bases, J lost 10 bases, and 25 bases stayed unmatched.

V and J are TRBV4-1 and TRBJ1-2; 7 bases fit TRBD1. The ends lost 6 bases at V and 2 bases at J; junction bases unmatched: 3. From germline, CDR1 is MGHRA and CDR2 YSYEKL. The CDR3 loop spans 13 amino acids. The CDR3 DNA reads TGCGCCAGCAGTCCGACAGGGAACTATGGCTACACCTTC. This codes for CASSPTGNYGYTF.

The chain links TRBV11-3 to TRBJ2-1; TRBD2 aligns across 12 bases. Trimming removed 5 bases from V and 5 bases from J; junction bases left unmatched: 4. This CDR3 contains 15 residues. Germline CDR1 reads SGHNT; CDR2 reads YENEEA. This CDR3 is CASSPTSGRDNEQFF. In DNA form, the CDR3 reads TGTGCCAGCAGCCCGACTAGCGGGAGAGACAATGAGCAGTTCTTC.

This clone has only one observation. The chain carries TRBV5-6 and TRBJ1-1; 10 nucleotides agree with TRBD1. This CDR3 is 14 amino acids long. The V gene end was trimmed by 3 bases and the J gene end by 8 bases; junction bases not matched to a gene: 7. CDR1 and CDR2 from the germline V gene are SGHDT and YYEEEE. This chain's CDR3 is CASSSTGGGLEAFF. The DNA of the CDR3 is TGTGCCAGCAGCTCGACAGGGGGCGGATTGGAAGCTTTCTTT.